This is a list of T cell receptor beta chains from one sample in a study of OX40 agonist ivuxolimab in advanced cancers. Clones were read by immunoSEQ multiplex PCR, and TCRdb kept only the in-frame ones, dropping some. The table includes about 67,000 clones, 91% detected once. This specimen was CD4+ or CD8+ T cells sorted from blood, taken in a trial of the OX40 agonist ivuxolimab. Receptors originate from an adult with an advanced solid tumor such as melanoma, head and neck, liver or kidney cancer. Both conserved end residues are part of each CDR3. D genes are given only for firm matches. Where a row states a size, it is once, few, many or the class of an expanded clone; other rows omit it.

CDR3 DNA: TGCGCCAGCAGCTTGGCCGGACAGCTTGACACTGAAGCTTTCTTT; CDR3 protein: CASSLAGQLDTEAFF; clone size: .; D gene: .; V gene: TRBV5-1; J gene: TRBJ1-1
CDR3 DNA: TGTGCCAGCAGAGGGAGCAATCAGCCCCAGCATTTT; CDR3 protein: CASRGSNQPQHF; clone size: .; D gene: .; V gene: TRBV28; J gene: TRBJ1-5
CDR3 DNA: TGTGCCAGCAGCAGGTCATCCGGAAACACCATATATTTT; CDR3 protein: CASSRSSGNTIYF; clone size: .; D gene: .; V gene: TRBV6-1; J gene: TRBJ1-3
CDR3 DNA: TGTGCCAGCAGTGAACCGGGACTAGCGGTCTCTGGGGCCAACGTCCTGACTTTC; CDR3 protein: CASSEPGLAVSGANVLTF; clone size: .; D gene: TRBD2; V gene: TRBV6-1; J gene: TRBJ2-6
CDR3 DNA: TGCGCCAGCAGCCCCCGGGACAGAGGTTACGAGCAGTACTTC; CDR3 protein: CASSPRDRGYEQYF; clone size: .; D gene: TRBD1; V gene: TRBV10-1; J gene: TRBJ2-7
CDR3 DNA: TGTGCCAGCAGCCAAGGTGAGGCTAGCGGGAGTCTAGCCAAAAACATTCAGTACTTC; CDR3 protein: CASSQGEASGSLAKNIQYF; clone size: few; D gene: TRBD2; V gene: TRBV4-2; J gene: TRBJ2-4
CDR3 DNA: TGTGCCAGCAGCCCCGGACTAGCGGGACGAAGGAGGGAGCTGTTTTTT; CDR3 protein: CASSPGLAGRRRELFF; clone size: .; D gene: TRBD2; V gene: TRBV7-3; J gene: TRBJ2-2
CDR3 DNA: TGTGCCAGCAGCCCAACTAGTGGCACAGATACGCAGTATTTT; CDR3 protein: CASSPTSGTDTQYF; clone size: .; D gene: .; V gene: TRBV5-4; J gene: TRBJ2-3
CDR3 DNA: TGTGCCAGCAGACCCCTAGCGGGGAACTCCTACGAGCAGTACTTC; CDR3 protein: CASRPLAGNSYEQYF; clone size: .; D gene: TRBD2; V gene: TRBV6-5; J gene: TRBJ2-7
CDR3 DNA: TGTGCCAGCAGCTTCGCTAGCGGGAGGGCCGAAGCGCTGTTTTTT; CDR3 protein: CASSFASGRAEALFF; clone size: .; D gene: TRBD2; V gene: TRBV5-4; J gene: TRBJ2-2
CDR3 DNA: TGTGCCAGCAGTTTTGGGGTGGATACTGAAGCTTTCTTT; CDR3 protein: CASSFGVDTEAFF; clone size: .; D gene: .; V gene: TRBV28; J gene: TRBJ1-1
CDR3 DNA: TGTGCCAGCAGCACTCTAAAACAGTACGGAGTGACTGAAGCTTTCTTT; CDR3 protein: CASSTLKQYGVTEAFF; clone size: few; D gene: .; V gene: TRBV7-9; J gene: TRBJ1-1
CDR3 DNA: TGTGCCAGCAGCTTGGCCGGGGTGGGGGAGCAGTACTTC; CDR3 protein: CASSLAGVGEQYF; clone size: .; D gene: .; V gene: TRBV5-4; J gene: TRBJ2-7